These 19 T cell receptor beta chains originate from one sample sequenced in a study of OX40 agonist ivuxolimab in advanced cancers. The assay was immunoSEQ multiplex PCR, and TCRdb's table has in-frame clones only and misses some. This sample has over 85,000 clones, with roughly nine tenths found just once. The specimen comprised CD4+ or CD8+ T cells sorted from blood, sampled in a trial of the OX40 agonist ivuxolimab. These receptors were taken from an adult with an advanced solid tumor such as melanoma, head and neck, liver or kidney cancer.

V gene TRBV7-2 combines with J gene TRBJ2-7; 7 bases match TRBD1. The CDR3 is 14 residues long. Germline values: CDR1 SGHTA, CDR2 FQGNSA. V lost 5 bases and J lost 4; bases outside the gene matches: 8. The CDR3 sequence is CASSKQGYGYEQYF. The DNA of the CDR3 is TGTGCCAGCAGCAAACAGGGGTATGGGTACGAGCAGTACTTC.

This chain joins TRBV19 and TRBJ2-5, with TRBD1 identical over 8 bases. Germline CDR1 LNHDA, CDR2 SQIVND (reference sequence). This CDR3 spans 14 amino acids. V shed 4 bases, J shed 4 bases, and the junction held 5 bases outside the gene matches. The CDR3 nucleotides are TGTGCCAGTAGTAGCCGGGACAGGCCAGAGACCCAGTACTTC. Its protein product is CASSSRDRPETQYF.

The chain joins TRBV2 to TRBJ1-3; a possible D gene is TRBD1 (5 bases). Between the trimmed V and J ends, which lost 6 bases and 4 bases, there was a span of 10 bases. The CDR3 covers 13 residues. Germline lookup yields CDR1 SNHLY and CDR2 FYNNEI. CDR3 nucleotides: TGTGCCAGCAGCCGGGGGGACGGAAACACCATATATTTT. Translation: CASSRGDGNTIYF.

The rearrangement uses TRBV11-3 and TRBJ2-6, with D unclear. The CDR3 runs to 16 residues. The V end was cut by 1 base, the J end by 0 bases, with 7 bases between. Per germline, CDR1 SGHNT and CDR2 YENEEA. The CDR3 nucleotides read TGTGCCAGCAGCTTAGGGGTCCGCTCTGGGGCCAACGTCCTGACTTTC. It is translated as CASSLGVRSGANVLTF.

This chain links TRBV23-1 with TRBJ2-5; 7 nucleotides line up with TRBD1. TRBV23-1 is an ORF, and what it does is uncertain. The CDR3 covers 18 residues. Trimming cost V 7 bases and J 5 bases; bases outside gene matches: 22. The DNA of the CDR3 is TGCGCCAGCAACTGTGGATTAGGCGGTCCAGGGGGTAATGAGACCCAGTACTTC. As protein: CASNCGLGGPGGNETQYF.

Written as DNA, the CDR3 is TGCGCCAGCAGCCAATTGCAGGGGAACCAGCCCCAGCATTTT. It yields the protein CASSQLQGNQPQHF. This rearrangement joins TRBV4-3 to TRBJ1-5, with a possible D match to TRBD1 (6 bases). Germline V gives CDR1 LGHNA, CDR2 YSLEER. V was shortened by 2 bases and J by 7 bases, with 12 bases between the two germline ends. This CDR3 spans 14 amino acids.

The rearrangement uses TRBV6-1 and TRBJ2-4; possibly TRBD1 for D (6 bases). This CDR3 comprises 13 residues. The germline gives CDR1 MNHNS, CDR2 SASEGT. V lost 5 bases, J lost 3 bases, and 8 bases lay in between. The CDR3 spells CASSLDSKNIQYF. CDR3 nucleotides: TGTGCCAGCAGTCTGGACAGCAAAAACATTCAGTACTTC.

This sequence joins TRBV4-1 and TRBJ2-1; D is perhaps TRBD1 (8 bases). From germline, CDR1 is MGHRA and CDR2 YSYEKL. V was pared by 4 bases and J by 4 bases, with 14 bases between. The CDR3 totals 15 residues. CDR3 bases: TGCGCCAGCAGCCTCGGACAGGGAGGGTACAATGAGCAGTTCTTC. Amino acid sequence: CASSLGQGGYNEQFF.

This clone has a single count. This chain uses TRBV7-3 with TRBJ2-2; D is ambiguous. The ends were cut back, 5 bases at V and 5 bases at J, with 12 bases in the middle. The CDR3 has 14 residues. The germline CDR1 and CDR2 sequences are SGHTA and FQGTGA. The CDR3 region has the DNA TGTGCCAGCAGCCTCGGGCGGAGTACCGGGGAGCTGTTTTTT. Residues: CASSLGRSTGELFF.

In DNA, the CDR3 is TGTGCCAGCAGCGTCCTAGGACAGGGGGCTATTGAGCAGTTCTTC. Encoded protein: CASSVLGQGAIEQFF. The V call is TRBV9, the J call TRBJ2-1, with 11 bases fitting TRBD1. CDR3 length: 15 residues. Per the germline V gene, CDR1 is SGDLS and CDR2 is YYNGEE. Losses at the gene ends were 2 bases for V and 9 bases for J; bases not matched to a gene: 7.

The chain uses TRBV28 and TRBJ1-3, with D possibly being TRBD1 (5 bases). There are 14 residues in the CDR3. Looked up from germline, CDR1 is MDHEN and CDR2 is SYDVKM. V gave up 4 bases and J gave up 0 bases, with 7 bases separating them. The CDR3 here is CASSSGYSGNTIYF. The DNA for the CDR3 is TGTGCCAGCAGTTCAGGGTACTCTGGAAACACCATATATTTT. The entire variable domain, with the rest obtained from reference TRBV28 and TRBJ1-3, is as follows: DVKVTQSSRYLVKRTGEKVFLECVQDMDHENMFWYRQDPGLGLRLIYFSYDVKMKEKGDIPEGYSVSREKKERFSLILESASTNQTSMYLCASSSGYSGNTIYFGEGSWLTVV.

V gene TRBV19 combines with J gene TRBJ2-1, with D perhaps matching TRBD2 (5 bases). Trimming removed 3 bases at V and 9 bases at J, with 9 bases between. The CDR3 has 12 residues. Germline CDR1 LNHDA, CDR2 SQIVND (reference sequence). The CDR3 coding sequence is TGTGCCAGTAGTATGTTTCGGGGTGAGCAGTTCTTC. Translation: CASSMFRGEQFF. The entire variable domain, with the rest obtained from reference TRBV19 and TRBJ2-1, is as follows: DGGITQSPKYLFRKEGQNVTLSCEQNLNHDAMYWYRQDPGQGLRLIYYSQIVNDFQKGDIAEGYSVSREKKESFPLTVTSAQKNPTAFYLCASSMFRGEQFFGPGTRLTVL.

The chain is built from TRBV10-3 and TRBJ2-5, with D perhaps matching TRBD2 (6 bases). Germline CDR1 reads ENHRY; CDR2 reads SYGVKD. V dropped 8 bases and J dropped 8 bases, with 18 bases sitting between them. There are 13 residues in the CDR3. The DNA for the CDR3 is TGTGCCATCCGAGGACTATCTGGGGAAACCCAGTACTTC. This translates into CAIRGLSGETQYF.

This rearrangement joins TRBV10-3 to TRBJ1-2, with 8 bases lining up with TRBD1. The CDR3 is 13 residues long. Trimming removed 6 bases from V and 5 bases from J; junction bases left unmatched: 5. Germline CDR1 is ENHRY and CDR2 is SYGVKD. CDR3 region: CAISAGQGYGYTF. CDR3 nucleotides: TGTGCCATCAGCGCAGGACAGGGATATGGCTACACCTTC.

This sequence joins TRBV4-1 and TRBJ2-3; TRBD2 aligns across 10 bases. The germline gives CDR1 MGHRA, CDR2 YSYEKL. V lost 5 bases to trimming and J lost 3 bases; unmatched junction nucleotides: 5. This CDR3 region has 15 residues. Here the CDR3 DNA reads TGCGCCAGCAGCACAGCGGGAGGGTGGACAGATACGCAGTATTTT. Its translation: CASSTAGGWTDTQYF.

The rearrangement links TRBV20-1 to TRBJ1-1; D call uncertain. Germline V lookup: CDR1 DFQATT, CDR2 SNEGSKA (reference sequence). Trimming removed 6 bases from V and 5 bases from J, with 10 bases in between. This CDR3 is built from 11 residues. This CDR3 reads CSALYSTEAFF. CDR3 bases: TGCAGTGCCCTTTACAGTACTGAAGCTTTCTTT.

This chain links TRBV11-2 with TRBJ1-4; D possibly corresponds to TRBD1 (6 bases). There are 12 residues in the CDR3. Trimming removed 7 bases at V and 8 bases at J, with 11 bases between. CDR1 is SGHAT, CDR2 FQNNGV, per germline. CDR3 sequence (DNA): TGTGCCAGCAAGAAGGGGGAGGAAAAACTGTTTTTT. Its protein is CASKKGEEKLFF.

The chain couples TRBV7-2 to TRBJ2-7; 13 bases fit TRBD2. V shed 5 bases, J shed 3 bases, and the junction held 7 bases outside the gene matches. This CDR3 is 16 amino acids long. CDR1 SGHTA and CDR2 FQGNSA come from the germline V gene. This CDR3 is CASSIRLAGGVYEQYF. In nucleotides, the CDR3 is TGTGCCAGCAGCATCCGACTAGCGGGAGGAGTCTACGAGCAGTACTTC. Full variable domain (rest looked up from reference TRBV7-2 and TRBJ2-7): GAGVSQSPSNKVTEKGKDVELRCDPISGHTALYWYRQSLGQGLEFLIYFQGNSAPDKSGLPSDRFSAERTGGSVSTLTIQRTQQEDSAVYLCASSIRLAGGVYEQYFGPGTRLTVT.

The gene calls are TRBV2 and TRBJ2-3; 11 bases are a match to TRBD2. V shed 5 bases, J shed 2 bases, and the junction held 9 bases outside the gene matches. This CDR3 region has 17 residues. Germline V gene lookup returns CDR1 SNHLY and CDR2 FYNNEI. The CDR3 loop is CASSSRTSGLFTDTQYF. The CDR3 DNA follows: TGTGCCAGCAGTTCGAGGACTAGCGGGCTTTTCACAGATACGCAGTATTTT.